This TCR beta chain originates from a study of blood T cell repertoires in COVID-19. About the study: Sites in the United States, Italy and Spain provided acute and convalescent COVID-19 samples. The cDNA or gDNA used as material had been derived from T cells, B-cell-depleted T cells, or PBMCs.

Germline lookup yields CDR1 SGHTA and CDR2 FQGNSA. Trimming at V came to 1 base and at J to 4 bases, leaving 6 bases not matched to a gene. The CDR3 is 16 amino acids. Under the authors' procedure: Amplifying reference gene primers gave estimates of nucleated cell counts. Data came from immunoSEQ multiplex PCR; TCRdb stores just in-frame clones and leaves some out. Clonal size and the V and J genes are those of that table, whereas D and trimming came from the DNA. The sample includes some 150,000 clones, 84% seen only once; the top ten take 35% to 45%. This TCR came from a human donor in a cohort sampled during active COVID-19. The sequenced material came from peripheral blood. This chain connects TRBV7-2 to TRBJ2-3, with TRBD2 matching 9 bases. In nucleotides, the CDR3 is TGTGCCAGCAGCTTAGGAGCGGGGGGCTCCGCAGATACGCAGTATTTT. Amino acids: CASSLGAGGSADTQYF.